Below, one TCR beta chain is given with its context. Its cognate antigen is unknown. Produced via immunoSEQ multiplex PCR; TCRdb's table is partial and in-frame only. This table has under 95,000 clones, about 83% appearing once. V lost 0 bases and J lost 3, with 3 bases in between. This CDR3 is 13 amino acids long. Germline values: CDR1 LGHDT, CDR2 YNNKEL (reference sequence). These data originate in a study of T cell responses to AZD1222 COVID-19 vaccine. Findings of the study overall: It should be noted that donors were predominantly white British and more often female, and clonal diversity was possibly underestimated. The number of AZD1222 recipients seropositive at baseline was only five or six.

This TCR was recovered from an adult who received the AZD1222 COVID-19 vaccine. The chain combines TRBV3-1 (or the pseudogene TRBV3-2) with TRBJ2-1, with D unclear. Specimen: peripheral blood, collected 28 days after the second AZD1222 dose. The CDR3 sequence is CASSQEVYNEQFF. The CDR3 bases are TGTGCCAGCAGCCAAGAAGTCTACAATGAGCAGTTCTTC.